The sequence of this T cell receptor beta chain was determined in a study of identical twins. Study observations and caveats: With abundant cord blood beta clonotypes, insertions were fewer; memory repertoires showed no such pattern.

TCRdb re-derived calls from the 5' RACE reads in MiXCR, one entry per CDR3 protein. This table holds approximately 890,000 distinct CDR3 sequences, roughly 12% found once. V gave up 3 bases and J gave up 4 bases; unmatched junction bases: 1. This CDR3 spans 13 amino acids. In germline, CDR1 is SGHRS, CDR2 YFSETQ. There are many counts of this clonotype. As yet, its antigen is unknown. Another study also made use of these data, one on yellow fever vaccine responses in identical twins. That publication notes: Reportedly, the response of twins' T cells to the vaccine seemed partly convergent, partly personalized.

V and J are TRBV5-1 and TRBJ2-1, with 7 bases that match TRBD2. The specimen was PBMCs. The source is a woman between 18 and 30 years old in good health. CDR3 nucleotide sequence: TGCGCCAGCAGCTCTAGCGGTTACAATGAGCAGTTCTTC. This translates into CASSSSGYNEQFF.